The 14 T cell receptor beta chains listed next were all sequenced from one sample in a study of CD8+ T cells in alopecia areata. Sequencing used cDNA as its template, made by extracting RNA and reverse transcribing it. Produced via immunoSEQ multiplex PCR; TCRdb's table is partial and in-frame only. The sample lists 130,000 to 150,000 clones, roughly half occurring once. The material was CD4+ T cells sorted from blood, obtained at week 0. These receptors all stem from a human donor with alopecia areata.

A word on this clone: Because the CDR3 is missing its conserved closing phenylalanine or tryptophan, this is likely a read error. The chain joins TRBV29-1 to TRBJ2-7; D uncertain. This CDR3 region has 15 residues. In germline, CDR1 is SQVTM, CDR2 ANQGSEA. Trimming left V 6 bases short and J 2 bases short, with 20 bases between. CDR3 residues: CSVVIGSLGPYEQYL. The CDR3 nucleotides read TGCAGCGTCGTCATTGGGTCTCTTGGCCCCTACGAGCAGTACCTC.

V usage is TRBV11-2 and J usage is TRBJ2-2, with TRBD2 identical over 7 bases. Looked up from germline, CDR1 is SGHAT and CDR2 is FQNNGV. V shed 5 bases and J 8 bases; nucleotides not matched to a gene: 2. The CDR3 is 12 residues long. The CDR3 loop is CASSRAGGELFF. As DNA, the CDR3 is TGTGCCAGCAGCCGAGCGGGAGGGGAGCTGTTTTTT.

This clone was detected a few times. The chain recombines TRBV30 with TRBJ2-3; D tentatively reads TRBD1 or TRBD2 (5 bases each). V lost 1 base and J lost 7, with 12 bases in between. CDR1 GTSNPN and CDR2 SVGIG come from the germline V gene (reference sequence). The CDR3 consists of 13 residues. Here the CDR3 reads CAWSGGTVNTQYF. The CDR3 region has the DNA TGTGCCTGGAGTGGGGGGACGGTAAATACGCAGTATTTT.

The chain joins TRBV30 to TRBJ2-1; D is undetermined. This CDR3 is 11 amino acids long. The germline CDR1 and CDR2 sequences are GTSNPN and SVGIG (reference sequence). Trimming left V 2 bases short and J 10 bases short, with 9 bases between. This CDR3 reads CAWSPSEEQFF. DNA of the CDR3: TGTGCCTGGAGTCCCTCAGAAGAGCAGTTCTTC.

The chain employs TRBV28 and TRBJ1-1; D possibly corresponds to TRBD1 (6 bases). Looked up from germline, CDR1 is MDHEN and CDR2 is SYDVKM. The CDR3 has 16 amino acids. V lost 2 bases and J lost 3, with 16 bases in between. For the CDR3, the DNA is TGTGCCAGCAGTTTACGGGGGGCGAGGGCCCACACTGAAGCTTTCTTT. Its protein product is CASSLRGARAHTEAFF. Looking up the rest from reference TRBV28 and TRBJ1-1 gives the full variable domain: DVKVTQSSRYLVKRTGEKVFLECVQDMDHENMFWYRQDPGLGLRLIYFSYDVKMKEKGDIPEGYSVSREKKERFSLILESASTNQTSMYLCASSLRGARAHTEAFFGQGTRLTVV.

The chain employs TRBV23-1 and TRBJ2-7; D is perhaps TRBD1 (6 bases). TRBV23-1 is an open reading frame whose function is uncertain. V dropped 3 bases and J dropped 6 bases, with 24 bases sitting between them. CDR3 size: 17 residues. The CDR3 nucleotides are TGCGCCAGCAGTCATTCGCACCGCAGGGGAGCTCGGGGCGAGCAGTACTTC. Amino acid sequence: CASSHSHRRGARGEQYF.

The gene calls are TRBV27 and TRBJ2-7, with D possibly matching TRBD2 (5 bases). With 0 bases removed from V and 0 bases from J, the gap between germline ends came to 12 bases. Germline-derived CDR1 and CDR2 are MNHEY and SMNVEV (reference sequence). This CDR3 is 16 amino acids long. The CDR3 protein is CASSLSSSGISYEQYF. The CDR3 bases are TGTGCCAGCAGTTTATCGTCGTCGGGAATCTCCTACGAGCAGTACTTC.

V is TRBV5-1 and J is TRBJ2-5; unclear D gene. The CDR3 sequence is 18 residues long. Germline CDR1 SGHRS, CDR2 YFSETQ. The ends were cut back, 0 bases at V and 2 bases at J, with 20 bases in the middle. The CDR3 DNA reads TGCGCCAGCAGCTTGGTTCGCGGTCGACAATCCTTTCAAGAGACCCAGTACTTC. Amino acids: CASSLVRGRQSFQETQYF.

V usage is TRBV28 and J usage is TRBJ2-7; no firm D call. CDR1 MDHEN and CDR2 SYDVKM come from the germline V gene. With 6 bases removed from V and 4 bases from J, the gap between germline ends came to 16 bases. The CDR3 runs 14 residues. The CDR3, as DNA: TGTGCCAGCAGCGGACCTCCGGCTGGGTACGAGCAGTACTTC. Translation: CASSGPPAGYEQYF. Together with reference TRBV28 and TRBJ2-7, the CDR3 gives the full variable domain: DVKVTQSSRYLVKRTGEKVFLECVQDMDHENMFWYRQDPGLGLRLIYFSYDVKMKEKGDIPEGYSVSREKKERFSLILESASTNQTSMYLCASSGPPAGYEQYFGPGTRLTVT.

A remark on this clone: One junction end disagrees with the germline gene, perhaps due to a read error. The V gene is TRBV25-1, the J gene TRBJ1-1; tentatively, D is TRBD1 (5 bases). CDR1 MGHDK and CDR2 SYGVNS come from the germline V gene. This CDR3 has 11 amino acids. Here the CDR3 reads CASSETAEALF. The CDR3, as DNA: TGTGCCAGCAGTGAGACAGCTGAAGCTCTCTTT.

The V gene is TRBV4-1, the J gene TRBJ1-3; D remains unclear. Trimming took off 0 bases at V and 7 bases at J, with 10 bases between the two ends. CDR1 is MGHRA, CDR2 YSYEKL, per germline. There are 14 residues in the CDR3. The CDR3 loop reads CASSQEALLNTIYF. The CDR3 DNA is TGCGCCAGCAGCCAAGAAGCACTCTTGAACACCATATATTTT.

CDR3 protein: CASSLGGRGYTF. Here the CDR3 DNA reads TGTGCCAGCAGTTTGGGTGGTCGTGGCTACACCTTC. The rearrangement joins TRBV6-5 to TRBJ1-2; no firm D call. This CDR3 is 12 amino acids long. Germline V gives CDR1 MNHEY, CDR2 SVGAGI. The V gene lost 4 bases and the J gene lost 7 bases, with 10 bases spanning the gap.

This rearrangement joins TRBV4-1 to TRBJ2-5; possible D gene TRBD2, 7 bases. With 8 bases removed from V and 1 base from J, the gap between germline ends came to 14 bases. The germline CDR1 and CDR2 sequences are MGHRA and YSYEKL. The CDR3 has 14 amino acids. As DNA, the CDR3 is TGCGCCAGCTCTGGTAGGGGGGGCCAAGAGACCCAGTACTTC. Translated, it gives CASSGRGGQETQYF.

This chain connects TRBV29-1 to TRBJ1-2; possibly TRBD1 for D (5 bases). CDR1 is SQVTM and CDR2 is ANQGSEA in the germline V gene. V lost 7 bases and J lost 4, with 13 bases in between. The CDR3 runs to 12 residues. The CDR3 is CSASTAVYGYTF. The CDR3 nucleotides are TGCAGCGCTTCGACAGCAGTCTATGGCTACACCTTC.